The 14 T cell receptor beta chains below all came from one sample that was sequenced in a study of technical replicates of blood from a few donors. Libraries were prepared by immunoSEQ multiplex PCR; TCRdb keeps only in-frame clonotypes and omits some of them. Among approximately 100,000 clones, around 96% were seen once, and the ten largest hold approximately 0.2%. Sequenced: T cells isolated from PBMCs. These TCRs come from a human donor in good health.

J is TRBJ1-3 and V is TRBV21-1. TRBV21-1 is labeled a pseudogene. This CDR3 is built from 15 residues. CDR3 loop: CASRYPPSSGNTIYF. The CDR3 region has the DNA TGTGCCAGCAGGTACCCCCCGAGCTCTGGAAACACCATATATTTT.

The rearrangement links TRBV10-2 to TRBJ2-2; 9 bases agree with TRBD1. Germline CDR1 and CDR2: WSHSY and SAAADI. The CDR3 extends over 15 amino acids. V shed 5 bases and J 9 bases; nucleotides not matched to a gene: 10. CDR3 loop: CASSPRDRVLRELFF. The CDR3 DNA follows: TGCGCCAGCAGTCCCCGGGACAGGGTGCTCCGGGAGCTGTTTTTT.

The chain joins TRBV5-4 to TRBJ2-5; 13 bases align to TRBD2. V shed 3 bases, J shed 5 bases, and the junction held 10 bases outside the gene matches. Germline values: CDR1 SGHNT, CDR2 YYREEE (reference sequence). CDR3 length: 17 residues. This CDR3 is CASSSGLAGDSEETQYF. CDR3 sequence (DNA): TGTGCCAGCAGCTCTGGACTAGCGGGAGATTCGGAGGAGACCCAGTACTTC.

The chain joins TRBV5-1 to TRBJ1-3; the D is unclear. The germline CDR1 and CDR2 sequences are SGHRS and YFSETQ. With 0 bases removed from V and 5 bases from J, the gap between germline ends came to 9 bases. The CDR3 runs 14 residues. CDR3 loop: CASSLGLSRNTIYF. CDR3 bases: TGCGCCAGCAGCTTGGGGCTCTCACGAAACACCATATATTTT.

For the CDR3, the DNA is TGCAGCGTTGTGGGGGACACGGACTACGAGCAGTACTTC. This translates into CSVVGDTDYEQYF. J is TRBJ2-7 and V is TRBV29-1; tentative D call: TRBD1 (6 bases). The ends were cut back, 4 bases at V and 3 bases at J, with 13 bases in the middle. The CDR3 spans 13 residues. Germline lookup yields CDR1 SQVTM and CDR2 ANQGSEA.

The V call is TRBV5-4, the J call TRBJ1-2; tentative D call: TRBD1 (6 bases). CDR3 length: 15 amino acids. Germline values: CDR1 SGHNT, CDR2 YYREEE (reference sequence). Trimming stripped 3 bases from V and 2 bases from J, with 14 bases between. CDR3 amino acids: CASSSDRIRNYGYTF. The CDR3 DNA sequence: TGTGCCAGCAGCTCAGACAGGATTCGGAACTATGGCTACACCTTC.

This clone was recorded only once. The CDR3 DNA reads TGTGCCTGGAGTTTCCATGGTGACAGGGGGCAGGGGGAGACCCAGTACTTC. Protein: CAWSFHGDRGQGETQYF. The V and J genes are TRBV30 and TRBJ2-5; 10 bases fit TRBD1. Germline V CDR1 and CDR2: GTSNPN, SVGIG (reference sequence). This CDR3 has 17 residues. V lost 2 bases and J lost 5; bases outside the gene matches: 14.

The chain joins TRBV18 to TRBJ2-5; D gene ambiguous. V lost 7 bases and J 2 bases, leaving 11 bases between the germline ends. Per germline, CDR1 KGHSH and CDR2 LQKENI. The CDR3 is 13 residues long. Here the CDR3 DNA reads TGTGCCAGCTATAGTCCCGTTCAAGAGACCCAGTACTTC. It translates to CASYSPVQETQYF.

The rearrangement uses TRBV5-4 and TRBJ1-2, with 9 nucleotides matching TRBD1. The CDR3 is 14 amino acids. Per the germline V gene, CDR1 is SGHNT and CDR2 is YYREEE (reference sequence). The J segment lost 4 bases and the V segment lost 2 bases, leaving 3 bases of the junction unmatched. The CDR3 DNA sequence: TGTGCCAGCAGCTTTACGACAGGGGGCTATGGCTACACCTTC. This codes for CASSFTTGGYGYTF.

V usage is TRBV5-1 and J usage is TRBJ2-1; 8 bases fit TRBD1. The CDR3 has 13 residues. The trim removed 5 bases at V and 6 bases at J, leaving 4 bases unmatched. Germline CDR1 SGHRS, CDR2 YFSETQ. CDR3 region: CASSGQGFNEQFF. DNA for the CDR3: TGCGCCAGCAGTGGACAGGGTTTCAATGAGCAGTTCTTC.

With respect to this clone: One end of the junction varies from germline; a read error may be responsible. At the DNA level, this CDR3 is encoded by other sequences in the same sample as well. V gene TRBV19 combines with J gene TRBJ2-1; 11 bases line up with TRBD2. CDR3 size: 15 residues. Germline CDR1 reads LNHDA; CDR2 reads SQIVND (reference sequence). In DNA, the CDR3 is TGTGCCAGTAGCATAGCGGGAGGGCTCTACAATGAGCAGTTCTTC. Its translation: CASSIAGGLYNEQFF. The full variable domain, rest sourced from reference TRBV19 and TRBJ2-1, is DGGITQSPKYLFRKEGQNVTLSCEQNLNHDAMYWYRQDPGQGLRLIYYSQIVNDFQKGDIAEGYSVSREKKESFPLTVTSAQKNPTAFYLCASSIAGGLYNEQFFGPGTRLTVL.

J is TRBJ1-5 and V is TRBV19; 8 bases line up with TRBD1. The CDR3 spans 14 residues. Germline assignment: CDR1 LNHDA and CDR2 SQIVND (reference sequence). Losses at the gene ends were 5 bases for V and 5 bases for J; bases not matched to a gene: 5. DNA of the CDR3: TGTGCCAGTAGTCCGGACAGGGCGGATCAGCCCCAGCATTTT. It translates to CASSPDRADQPQHF.

This chain connects TRBV5-1 to TRBJ1-4; tentatively, D is TRBD1 (6 bases). Per the germline V gene, CDR1 is SGHRS and CDR2 is YFSETQ. The V end was cut by 1 base, the J end by 5 bases, with 9 bases between. The CDR3 loop spans 14 amino acids. Written as DNA, the CDR3 is TGCGCCAGCAGCTTGAGGACAGAGAATGAAAAACTGTTTTTT. This gives the protein CASSLRTENEKLFF. The variable domain in full, completed from reference TRBV5-1 and TRBJ1-4, reads KAGVTQTPRYLIKTRGQQVTLSCSPISGHRSVSWYQQTPGQGLQFLFEYFSETQRNKGNFPGRFSGRQFSNSRSEMNVSTLELGDSALYLCASSLRTENEKLFFGSGTQLSVL.

The rearrangement links TRBV11-1 to TRBJ1-2, with D unclear. The CDR3 has 16 amino acids. The germline V and J ends were trimmed by 5 bases and 4 bases, with 20 bases remaining between them. Germline CDR1 reads SGHAT; CDR2 reads FQDESV (reference sequence). The CDR3 DNA follows: TGTGCCAGCAGCCCGTGGCCCACACAGAAGATCTATGGCTACACCTTC. This gives the protein CASSPWPTQKIYGYTF. The entire variable domain, with the rest obtained from reference TRBV11-1 and TRBJ1-2, is as follows: EAEVAQSPRYKITEKSQAVAFWCDPISGHATLYWYRQILGQGPELLVQFQDESVVDDSQLPKDRFSAERLKGVDSTLKIQPAELGDSAMYLCASSPWPTQKIYGYTFGSGTRLTVV.